These 32 T cell receptor beta chains originate from one sample sequenced in a study of cytomegalovirus exposure and HLA in healthy donors. PCR primers comprised 60 Vbeta and 13 Jbeta primers. Assay: immunoSEQ multiplex PCR; the TCRdb copy retains only in-frame clones and omits some. The table shows some 65,000 clones, with around 73% occurring only once. Sequencing was done on a sample of PBMCs. Receptor source: a girl between 10 and 17 years old in good health and CMV-seropositive.

The gene calls are TRBV6-5 and TRBJ1-5, with D possibly matching TRBD1 (6 bases). Trimming cost V 6 bases and J 5 bases, with 17 bases left between them. The CDR3 runs to 15 residues. Germline V CDR1 and CDR2: MNHEY, SVGAGI. CDR3 sequence (DNA): TGTGCCAGCAGCAAATCAATCGAGGGGGATCAGCCCCAGCATTTT. This codes for CASSKSIEGDQPQHF.

The chain carries TRBV4-1 and TRBJ2-2; 8 nucleotides match TRBD2. The germline V gene has CDR1 MGHRA and CDR2 YSYEKL. The CDR3 has 17 amino acids. Trimming removed 0 bases from V and 6 bases from J; junction bases left unmatched: 9. The CDR3 bases are TGCGCCAGCAGCCAAGATCTGGGACTAGTCAGTGCCGGGGAGCTGTTTTTT. As protein: CASSQDLGLVSAGELFF.

This clone was recorded only once. The chain uses TRBV5-1 and TRBJ1-6; 8 nucleotides align to TRBD1. CDR3 length: 16 amino acids. V shed 1 base and J 7 bases; nucleotides not matched to a gene: 7. The germline CDR1 and CDR2 sequences are SGHRS and YFSETQ. CDR3 sequence (DNA): TGCGCCAGCAGCTTGAACAGGGGGGTGTCCAATTCACCCCTCCACTTT. Protein product: CASSLNRGVSNSPLHF. The variable domain in full, with the rest retrieved from reference TRBV5-1 and TRBJ1-6, is KAGVTQTPRYLIKTRGQQVTLSCSPISGHRSVSWYQQTPGQGLQFLFEYFSETQRNKGNFPGRFSGRQFSNSRSEMNVSTLELGDSALYLCASSLNRGVSNSPLHFGNGTRLTVT.

This rearrangement joins TRBV18 to TRBJ2-7, with TRBD1 identical over 9 bases. Germline V gene data show CDR1 as KGHSH and CDR2 as LQKENI. There are 16 residues in the CDR3. Losses at the gene ends were 4 bases for V and 5 bases for J; bases not matched to a gene: 12. The CDR3 sequence: CASSQEQGAASHEQYF. The CDR3 DNA reads as TGTGCCAGCTCACAAGAACAGGGGGCGGCATCTCACGAGCAGTACTTC.

The V and J genes are TRBV5-6 and TRBJ2-7; 7 bases align to TRBD1. The CDR3 covers 13 residues. J was trimmed by 3 bases and V by 4 bases; bases with no gene match: 4. Per germline, CDR1 SGHDT and CDR2 YYEEEE. CDR3 residues: CASSEWDSYEQYF. CDR3 nucleotides: TGTGCCAGCAGCGAATGGGACAGCTACGAGCAGTACTTC.

The chain joins TRBV4-1 to TRBJ1-1, with 8 bases fitting TRBD1. V lost 2 bases, J lost 4 bases, and 3 bases stayed unmatched. This CDR3 is built from 14 residues. Germline assignment: CDR1 MGHRA and CDR2 YSYEKL. CDR3 bases: TGCGCCAGCAGCCAACCGACAGGGGCCACTGAAGCTTTCTTT. The encoded protein is CASSQPTGATEAFF.

The V call is TRBV27, the J call TRBJ2-7; 7 positions agree with TRBD2. Trimming took 3 bases from V and 4 from J; bases not matched to a gene: 9. CDR3 size: 15 residues. In germline, CDR1 is MNHEY, CDR2 SMNVEV (reference sequence). CDR3 nucleotides: TGTGCCAGCAGTTTTTTCTTAGCGGGCCCTTACGAGCAGTACTTC. Protein product: CASSFFLAGPYEQYF.

This clone was picked up one time. CDR3 protein: CASSHNQPQHF. The CDR3 bases are TGTGCCAGCAGCCACAATCAGCCCCAGCATTTT. This chain joins TRBV5-4 and TRBJ1-5; no firm D call. CDR1 and CDR2 from the germline V gene are SGHNT and YYREEE (reference sequence). Trimming pared 4 bases from V and 3 bases from J, leaving 2 bases between. The CDR3 spans 11 residues.

The V gene is TRBV28, the J gene TRBJ1-2; tentatively, D is TRBD1 (6 bases). Germline lookup yields CDR1 MDHEN and CDR2 SYDVKM. The CDR3 length is 15 residues. The germline V and J ends were trimmed by 3 bases and 5 bases, with 16 bases remaining between them. CDR3 bases: TGTGCCAGCAGTTTCCGGGGGGCGCGAGTTTATGGCTACACCTTC. It translates to CASSFRGARVYGYTF.

This clone is a singleton in its sample. V usage is TRBV14 and J usage is TRBJ2-5; tentatively, D is TRBD2 (5 bases). Germline CDR1 reads SGHDN; CDR2 reads FVKESK. The V end was cut by 2 bases, the J end by 1 base, with 14 bases between. The length of the CDR3 is 16 residues. CDR3 DNA: TGTGCCAGCAGCCAAAGAATGCGGGTCCTCCAAGAGACCCAGTACTTC. Protein product: CASSQRMRVLQETQYF.

The chain is built from TRBV5-8 and TRBJ1-5; the D is unclear. The germline V and J ends were trimmed by 7 bases and 0 bases, with 14 bases remaining between them. The CDR3 has 15 residues. Looked up from germline, CDR1 is SGHTS and CDR2 is YDEGEE. CDR3 coding DNA: TGTGCCAGCGGATACTCACAGAATAGCAATCAGCCCCAGCATTTT. Protein product: CASGYSQNSNQPQHF.

V gene TRBV30 combines with J gene TRBJ2-7; a possible D gene is TRBD1 (7 bases). Looked up from germline, CDR1 is GTSNPN and CDR2 is SVGIG (reference sequence). The V gene lost 0 bases and the J gene lost 6 bases, with 12 bases spanning the gap. The CDR3 is 13 amino acids. CDR3 protein: CAWSVRRGREQYF. The CDR3 nucleotides are TGTGCCTGGAGTGTGAGGAGGGGGCGCGAGCAGTACTTC.

V and J are TRBV13 and TRBJ2-7; 9 positions match TRBD1. The CDR3 length is 16 residues. Unmatched junction bases numbered 5, after V lost 2 bases and J lost 0 bases. Germline V gene lookup returns CDR1 PRHDT and CDR2 FYEKMQ (reference sequence). The CDR3 DNA follows: TGTGCCAGCAGCTTATTGGGGACAGGGTACTCCTACGAGCAGTACTTC. It specifies CASSLLGTGYSYEQYF. Using reference TRBV13 and TRBJ2-7 for the parts outside the CDR3, the full variable domain is AAGVIQSPRHLIKEKRETATLKCYPIPRHDTVYWYQQGPGQDPQFLISFYEKMQSDKGSIPDRFSAQQFSDYHSELNMSSLELGDSALYFCASSLLGTGYSYEQYFGPGTRLTVT.

The CDR3 loop reads CASSADRGSDEQYF. The CDR3, as DNA: TGTGCCAGCAGCGCAGACAGGGGTTCCGACGAGCAGTACTTC. The chain has TRBV7-7 and TRBJ2-7; 8 bases are shared with TRBD1. In germline, CDR1 is SSHAT, CDR2 FNYEAQ (reference sequence). V was clipped by 5 bases and J by 5 bases; unmatched bases: 8. This CDR3 is 14 amino acids long.

V is TRBV6-1 and J is TRBJ1-2; D perhaps matches TRBD1 (6 bases). V was clipped by 6 bases and J by 5 bases, with 13 bases between them. The CDR3 is 13 residues long. CDR1 is MNHNS, CDR2 SASEGT, per germline. DNA for the CDR3: TGTGCCAGCAGACTGGACAGCCTATATGGCTACACCTTC. Protein product: CASRLDSLYGYTF.

The gene calls are TRBV9 and TRBJ2-6; D is uncertain. CDR1 is SGDLS, CDR2 YYNGEE, per germline. The CDR3 is 15 residues long. V was cut by 2 bases and J by 1 base, with 7 bases left in between. CDR3 in amino acids: CASSVWASGANVLTF. The CDR3 region has the DNA TGTGCCAGCAGCGTTTGGGCTTCTGGGGCCAACGTCCTGACTTTC.

This chain joins TRBV27 and TRBJ2-7; D is undetermined. This CDR3 contains 12 residues. CDR1 and CDR2 from the germline V gene are MNHEY and SMNVEV (reference sequence). V was cut by 3 bases and J by 3 bases, with 6 bases left in between. The CDR3 DNA reads as TGTGCCAGCAGTTTCTACTTCTACGAGCAGTACTTC. This encodes CASSFYFYEQYF.

This chain uses TRBV18 with TRBJ2-5; TRBD1 is a possible D gene (5 bases). Germline-derived CDR1 and CDR2 are KGHSH and LQKENI. With 3 bases removed from V and 2 bases from J, the gap between germline ends came to 13 bases. The CDR3 contains 15 residues. Here the CDR3 reads CASSPLGAWQETQYF. Written as DNA, the CDR3 is TGTGCCAGCTCACCTCTAGGGGCTTGGCAAGAGACCCAGTACTTC. Looking up the rest from reference TRBV18 and TRBJ2-5 gives the full variable domain: NAGVMQNPRHLVRRRGQEARLRCSPMKGHSHVYWYRQLPEEGLKFMVYLQKENIIDESGMPKERFSAEFPKEGPSILRIQQVVRGDSAAYFCASSPLGAWQETQYFGPGTRLLVL.

V and J are TRBV9 and TRBJ2-5; 9 nucleotides align to TRBD1. The CDR3 spans 13 residues. Germline lookup yields CDR1 SGDLS and CDR2 YYNGEE. Trimming at V came to 4 bases and at J to 5 bases, leaving 3 bases not matched to a gene. The CDR3 region is CASSLGTGETQYF. The CDR3 nucleotides read TGTGCCAGCAGCCTCGGGACAGGGGAGACCCAGTACTTC.

The V and J genes are TRBV2 and TRBJ2-2, with 10 bases that match TRBD1. Germline-derived CDR1 and CDR2 are SNHLY and FYNNEI. The ends lost 6 bases at V and 4 bases at J; junction bases unmatched: 8. The CDR3 contains 16 residues. The CDR3 DNA follows: TGTGCCAGCAGCATAGACAGGGGGCAGGCCACCGGGGAGCTGTTTTTT. This translates into CASSIDRGQATGELFF.

The V and J genes are TRBV4-1 and TRBJ2-6; D call uncertain. The CDR3 runs to 18 residues. The germline V and J ends were trimmed by 1 base and 1 base, with 14 bases remaining between them. In germline, CDR1 is MGHRA, CDR2 YSYEKL. The CDR3 loop reads CASSQVQRLRSGANVLTF. The CDR3 DNA follows: TGCGCCAGCAGCCAAGTCCAGCGCCTGAGGTCTGGGGCCAACGTCCTGACTTTC.

The chain uses TRBV28 and TRBJ2-7; 7 positions match TRBD1. The CDR3 contains 14 residues. With V trimmed by 4 bases and J by 6 bases, 9 bases remained unmatched. The V gene's germline CDR1 is MDHEN and CDR2 SYDVKM. CDR3 sequence (DNA): TGTGCCAGCAGTTCTCTGGACAGGACTCGCGAGCAGTACTTC. It yields the protein CASSSLDRTREQYF.

The genes are TRBV7-9 and TRBJ1-2, with 7 nucleotides matching TRBD1. From germline, CDR1 is SEHNR and CDR2 FQNEAQ (reference sequence). Trimming took 3 bases from V and 7 from J; bases not matched to a gene: 11. The CDR3 loop spans 15 amino acids. CDR3 protein: CASSFFRDSTSGYTF. The DNA of the CDR3 is TGTGCCAGCAGCTTCTTCCGGGACAGTACAAGTGGCTACACCTTC. Using reference TRBV7-9 and TRBJ1-2 for the parts outside the CDR3, the full variable domain is DTGVSQNPRHKITKRGQNVTFRCDPISEHNRLYWYRQTLGQGPEFLTYFQNEAQLEKSRLLSDRFSAERPKGSFSTLEIQRTEQGDSAMYLCASSFFRDSTSGYTFGSGTRLTVV.

For the CDR3, the DNA is TGTGCCAGCAACTACCTGAGGACTGAAGCTTTCTTT. Translated, it gives CASNYLRTEAFF. The rearrangement uses TRBV6-6 and TRBJ1-1; no reliable D call. Trimming took off 7 bases at V and 5 bases at J, with 11 bases between the two ends. The CDR3 covers 12 residues. Germline assignment: CDR1 MNHNY and CDR2 SVGAGI (reference sequence).

The rearrangement links TRBV6-1 to TRBJ2-7; D unclear. Deletions cut 8 bases from V and 6 bases from J, with 23 bases between. The CDR3 totals 15 residues. Germline V gene data show CDR1 as MNHNS and CDR2 as SASEGT. The CDR3 is CASVKSWNVRGEQYF. In DNA, the CDR3 is TGTGCCAGCGTTAAGTCCTGGAACGTTAGAGGCGAGCAGTACTTC.

The rearrangement links TRBV4-3 to TRBJ1-1; possible D gene TRBD1, 6 bases. This CDR3 is 14 amino acids long. V dropped 4 bases and J dropped 5 bases, with 14 bases sitting between them. Looked up from germline, CDR1 is LGHNA and CDR2 is YSLEER. The CDR3 DNA reads as TGCGCCAGCAGCCTATACAGGGATTGGACTGAAGCTTTCTTT. Translated: CASSLYRDWTEAFF.

The V and J genes are TRBV29-1 and TRBJ1-2; D might be TRBD1 (5 bases). Germline CDR1 and CDR2: SQVTM and ANQGSEA. The CDR3 is made up of 12 amino acids. Trimming took 3 bases from V and 8 from J, leaving 13 bases between them. CDR3 sequence reads: CSVDWGVGGYTF. CDR3 in DNA: TGCAGCGTTGACTGGGGGGTCGGCGGCTACACCTTC.

This clone was observed once. This chain joins TRBV14 and TRBJ2-1; a weak D match, TRBD1 (5 bases). The CDR3 length is 15 residues. Germline V gives CDR1 SGHDN, CDR2 FVKESK. Trimming pared 2 bases from V and 6 bases from J, leaving 14 bases between. CDR3 bases: TGTGCCAGCAGCCAATGGACATCTCCTACCAATGAGCAGTTCTTC. Amino acid sequence: CASSQWTSPTNEQFF.

The gene calls are TRBV28 and TRBJ2-7, with 9 bases lining up with TRBD1. The CDR3 has 14 residues. The germline V gene encodes CDR1 MDHEN and CDR2 SYDVKM. Trimming removed 5 bases from V and 1 base from J; junction bases left unmatched: 3. The chain's CDR3 is CASSGQGPSYEQYF. DNA for the CDR3: TGTGCCAGCAGTGGACAGGGGCCATCCTACGAGCAGTACTTC. The whole variable domain, remainder taken from reference TRBV28 and TRBJ2-7, is DVKVTQSSRYLVKRTGEKVFLECVQDMDHENMFWYRQDPGLGLRLIYFSYDVKMKEKGDIPEGYSVSREKKERFSLILESASTNQTSMYLCASSGQGPSYEQYFGPGTRLTVT.

This clone has only a few counts. The V call is TRBV6-5, the J call TRBJ1-6; D is unresolved. With 6 bases removed from V and 8 bases from J, the gap between germline ends came to 14 bases. The CDR3 runs to 14 residues. Germline V gene lookup returns CDR1 MNHEY and CDR2 SVGAGI. The CDR3 DNA follows: TGTGCCAGCAGCAAGGATTGGAGGGATTCACCCCTCCACTTT. Residues: CASSKDWRDSPLHF.

The chain joins TRBV28 to TRBJ2-1; the D gene is possibly TRBD1 (6 bases). Germline V lookup: CDR1 MDHEN, CDR2 SYDVKM. This CDR3 spans 15 amino acids. Trimming pared 7 bases from V and 5 bases from J, leaving 18 bases between. Here the CDR3 reads CASTLFQTGDNEQFF. The CDR3 DNA is TGTGCCAGCACCCTTTTTCAGACAGGAGACAATGAGCAGTTCTTC.

The chain uses TRBV5-8 and TRBJ1-5; 8 positions agree with TRBD1. The CDR3 sequence is 15 residues long. V was pared by 0 bases and J by 5 bases, with 4 bases of the junction left unmatched. CDR1 and CDR2 from the germline V gene are SGHTS and YDEGEE. The CDR3 protein is CASSLGRGRDQPQHF. The CDR3 DNA is TGTGCCAGCAGCTTGGGCAGGGGGCGTGATCAGCCCCAGCATTTT. The variable domain in full, completed from reference TRBV5-8 and TRBJ1-5, reads EAGVTQSPTHLIKTRGQQATLRCSPISGHTSVYWYQQALGLGLQFLLWYDEGEERNRGNFPPRFSGRQFPNYSSELNVNALELEDSALYLCASSLGRGRDQPQHFGDGTRLSIL.